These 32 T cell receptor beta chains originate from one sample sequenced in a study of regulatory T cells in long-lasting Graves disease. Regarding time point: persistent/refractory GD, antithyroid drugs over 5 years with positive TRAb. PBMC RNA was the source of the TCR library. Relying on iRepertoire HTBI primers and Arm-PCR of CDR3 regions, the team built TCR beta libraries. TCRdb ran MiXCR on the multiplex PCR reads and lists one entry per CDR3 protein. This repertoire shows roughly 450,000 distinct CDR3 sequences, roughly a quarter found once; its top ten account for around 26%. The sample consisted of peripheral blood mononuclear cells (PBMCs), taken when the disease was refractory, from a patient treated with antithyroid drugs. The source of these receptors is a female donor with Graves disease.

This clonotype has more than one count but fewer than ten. DNA of the CDR3: TGTGCCAGCAGTCCCACAGGATATCACACTGAAGCTTTCTTT. Protein: CASSPTGYHTEAFF. V is TRBV28 and J is TRBJ1-1; D may be TRBD1 (5 bases). The length of the CDR3 is 14 residues. Trimming stripped 5 bases from V and 3 bases from J, with 13 bases between. Germline values: CDR1 MDHEN, CDR2 SYDVKM.

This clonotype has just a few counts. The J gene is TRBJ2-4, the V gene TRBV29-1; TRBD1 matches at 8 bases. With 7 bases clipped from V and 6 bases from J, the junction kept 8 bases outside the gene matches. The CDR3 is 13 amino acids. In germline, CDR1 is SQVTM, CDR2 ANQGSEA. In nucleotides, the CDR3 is TGCAGCGGTGTCGGACAGGGTGGAAACATTCAGTACTTC. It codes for CSGVGQGGNIQYF.

The CDR3 reads CSARGRTVPGNTIYF. The DNA for the CDR3 is TGCAGTGCTAGAGGGCGGACAGTCCCTGGAAACACCATATATTTT. The chain uses TRBV20-1 and TRBJ1-3; D might be TRBD1 (6 bases). There are 15 residues in the CDR3. V lost 1 base to trimming and J lost 2 bases, with 12 bases between them. Per germline, CDR1 DFQATT and CDR2 SNEGSKA (reference sequence).

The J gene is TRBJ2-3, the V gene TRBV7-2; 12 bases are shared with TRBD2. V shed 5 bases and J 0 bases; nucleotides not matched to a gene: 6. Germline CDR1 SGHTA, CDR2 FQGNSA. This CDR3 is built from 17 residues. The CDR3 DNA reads TGTGCCAGCAGCGGCCCAGGGACTAGCGGGAGCACAGATACGCAGTATTTT. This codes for CASSGPGTSGSTDTQYF.

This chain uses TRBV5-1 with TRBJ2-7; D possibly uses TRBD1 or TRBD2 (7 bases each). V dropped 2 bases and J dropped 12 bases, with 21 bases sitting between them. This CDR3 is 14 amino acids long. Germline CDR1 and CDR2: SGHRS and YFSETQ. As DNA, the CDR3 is TGCGCCAGCAGCTTACAGGGGAAGGCGGGGGACCGGTACTTC. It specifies CASSLQGKAGDRYF.

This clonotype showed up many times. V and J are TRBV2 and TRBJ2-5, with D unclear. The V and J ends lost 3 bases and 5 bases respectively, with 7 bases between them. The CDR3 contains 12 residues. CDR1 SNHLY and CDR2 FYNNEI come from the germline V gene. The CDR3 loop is CASSEPLETQYF. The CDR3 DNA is TGTGCCAGCAGTGAGCCCCTGGAGACCCAGTACTTC.

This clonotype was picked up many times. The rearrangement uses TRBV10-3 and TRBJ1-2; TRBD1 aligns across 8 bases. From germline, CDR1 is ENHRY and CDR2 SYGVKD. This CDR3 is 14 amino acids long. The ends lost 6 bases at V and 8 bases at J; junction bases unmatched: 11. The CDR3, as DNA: TGTGCCATCAGCGAGACGACAGGGGTCTTAGGCTACACCTTC. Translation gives CAISETTGVLGYTF.

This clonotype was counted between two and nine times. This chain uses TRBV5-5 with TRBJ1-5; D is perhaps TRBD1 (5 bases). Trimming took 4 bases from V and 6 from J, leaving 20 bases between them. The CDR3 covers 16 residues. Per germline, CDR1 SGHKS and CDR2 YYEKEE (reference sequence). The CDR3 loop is CASSPGPISGGQPQHF. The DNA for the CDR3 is TGTGCCAGCAGCCCGGGACCGATTTCAGGTGGTCAGCCCCAGCATTTT.

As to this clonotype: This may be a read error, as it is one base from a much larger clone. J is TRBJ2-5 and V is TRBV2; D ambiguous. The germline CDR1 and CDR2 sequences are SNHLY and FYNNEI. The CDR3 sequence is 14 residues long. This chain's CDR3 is CSSSEGENLETQYF. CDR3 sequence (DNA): TGTTCCAGCAGTGAAGGAGAAAACCTAGAGACCCAGTACTTC.

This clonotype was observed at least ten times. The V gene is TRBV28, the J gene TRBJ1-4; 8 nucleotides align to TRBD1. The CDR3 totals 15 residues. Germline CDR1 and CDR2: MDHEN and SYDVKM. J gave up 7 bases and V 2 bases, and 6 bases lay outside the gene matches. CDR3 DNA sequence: TGTGCCAGCAGTTTAATCGGGACAGGTCTTGAAAAACTGTTTTTT. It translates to CASSLIGTGLEKLFF.

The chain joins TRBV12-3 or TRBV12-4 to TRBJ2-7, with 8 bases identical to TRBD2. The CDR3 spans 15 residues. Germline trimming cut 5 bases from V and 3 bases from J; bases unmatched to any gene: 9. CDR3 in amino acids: CASSPSGGTFYEQYF. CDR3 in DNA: TGTGCCAGCAGTCCGAGCGGGGGCACGTTCTACGAGCAGTACTTC.

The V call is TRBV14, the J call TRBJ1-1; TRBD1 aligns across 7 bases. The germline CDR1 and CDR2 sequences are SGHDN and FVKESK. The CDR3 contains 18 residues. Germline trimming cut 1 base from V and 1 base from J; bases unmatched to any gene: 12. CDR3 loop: CASSQASTGFFRNTEAFF. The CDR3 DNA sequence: TGTGCCAGCAGCCAAGCCTCGACAGGGTTTTTTAGGAACACTGAAGCTTTCTTT. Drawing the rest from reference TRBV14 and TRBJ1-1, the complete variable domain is EAGVTQFPSHSVIEKGQTVTLRCDPISGHDNLYWYRRVMGKEIKFLLHFVKESKQDESGMPNNRFLAERTGGTYSTLKVQPAELEDSGVYFCASSQASTGFFRNTEAFFGQGTRLTVV.

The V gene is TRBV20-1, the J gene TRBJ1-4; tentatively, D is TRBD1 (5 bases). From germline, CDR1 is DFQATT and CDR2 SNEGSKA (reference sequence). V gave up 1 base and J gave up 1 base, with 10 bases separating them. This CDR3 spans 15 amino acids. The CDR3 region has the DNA TGCAGTGCTAGAGCCCAGGGTGGAACTAATGAAAAACTGTTTTTT. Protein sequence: CSARAQGGTNEKLFF.

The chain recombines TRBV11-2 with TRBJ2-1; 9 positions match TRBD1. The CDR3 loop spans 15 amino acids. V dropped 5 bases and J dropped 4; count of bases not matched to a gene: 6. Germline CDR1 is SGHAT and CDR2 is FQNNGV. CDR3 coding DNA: TGTGCCAGCAGCCCTACCGGGACAGGGTACAATGAGCAGTTCTTC. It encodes CASSPTGTGYNEQFF.

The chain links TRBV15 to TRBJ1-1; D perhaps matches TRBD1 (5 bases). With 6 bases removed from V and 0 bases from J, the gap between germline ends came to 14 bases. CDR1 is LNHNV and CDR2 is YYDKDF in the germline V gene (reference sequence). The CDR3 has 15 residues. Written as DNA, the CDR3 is TGTGCCACCAGGCCGAGGGGAGCTATGAACACTGAAGCTTTCTTT. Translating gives CATRPRGAMNTEAFF.

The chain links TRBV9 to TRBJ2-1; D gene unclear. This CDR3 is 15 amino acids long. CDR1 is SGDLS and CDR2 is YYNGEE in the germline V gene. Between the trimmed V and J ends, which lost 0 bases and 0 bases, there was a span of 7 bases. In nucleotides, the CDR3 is TGTGCCAGCAGCGTAGGTGTAAGCTCCTACAATGAGCAGTTCTTC. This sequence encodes CASSVGVSSYNEQFF.

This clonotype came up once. The CDR3 protein is CANSLSHGANYGYTF. Written as DNA, the CDR3 is TGTGCCAACAGCTTATCGCACGGAGCTAACTATGGCTACACCTTC. The chain is built from TRBV12-3 or TRBV12-4 and TRBJ1-2; unclear D gene. V lost 10 bases and J 0 bases, leaving 18 bases between the germline ends. The CDR3 extends over 15 amino acids.

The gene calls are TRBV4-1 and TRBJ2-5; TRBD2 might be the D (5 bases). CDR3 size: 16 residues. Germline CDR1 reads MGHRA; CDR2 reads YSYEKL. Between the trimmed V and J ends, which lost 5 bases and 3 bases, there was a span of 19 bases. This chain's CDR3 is CASSSIFERSKETQYF. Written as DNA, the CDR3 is TGCGCCAGCAGCTCTATCTTCGAGCGGAGTAAAGAGACCCAGTACTTC.

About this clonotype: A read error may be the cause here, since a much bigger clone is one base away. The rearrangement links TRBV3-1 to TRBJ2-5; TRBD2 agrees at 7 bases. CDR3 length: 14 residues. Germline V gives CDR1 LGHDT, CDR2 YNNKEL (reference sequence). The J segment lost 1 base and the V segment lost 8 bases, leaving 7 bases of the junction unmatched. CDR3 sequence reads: CASGYRGSQETQYF. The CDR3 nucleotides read TGTGCCAGCGGGTATCGCGGGAGCCAAGAGACCCAGTACTTC.

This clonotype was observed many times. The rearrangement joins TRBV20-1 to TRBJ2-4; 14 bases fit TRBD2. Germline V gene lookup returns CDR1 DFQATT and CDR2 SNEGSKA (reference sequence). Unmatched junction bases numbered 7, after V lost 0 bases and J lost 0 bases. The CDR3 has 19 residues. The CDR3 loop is CSARDLMGLAGVAKNIQYF. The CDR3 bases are TGCAGTGCTAGAGATCTTATGGGACTAGCGGGAGTAGCCAAAAACATTCAGTACTTC.

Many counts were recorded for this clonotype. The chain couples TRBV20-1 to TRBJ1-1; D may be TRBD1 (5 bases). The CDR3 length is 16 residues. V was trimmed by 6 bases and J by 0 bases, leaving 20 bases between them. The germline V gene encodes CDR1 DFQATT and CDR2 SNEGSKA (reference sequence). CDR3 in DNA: TGCAGTGCCAGGGCCCGGGGGGGGATGATGAACACTGAAGCTTTCTTT. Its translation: CSARARGGMMNTEAFF.

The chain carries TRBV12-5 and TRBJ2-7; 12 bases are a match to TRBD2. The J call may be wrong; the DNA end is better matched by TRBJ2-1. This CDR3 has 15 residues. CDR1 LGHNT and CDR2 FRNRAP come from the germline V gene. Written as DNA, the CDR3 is TGTGCTAGTGGGACTAGCGGGGGAGGTTGGAATGAGCAGTTCTTC. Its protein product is CASGTSGGGWNEQFF.

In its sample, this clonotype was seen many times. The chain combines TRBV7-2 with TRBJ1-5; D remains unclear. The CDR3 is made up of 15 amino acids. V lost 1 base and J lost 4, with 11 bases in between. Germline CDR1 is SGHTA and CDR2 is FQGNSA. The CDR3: CASSLDLGINQPQHF. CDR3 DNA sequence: TGTGCCAGCAGCTTAGATCTTGGCATAAATCAGCCCCAGCATTTT.

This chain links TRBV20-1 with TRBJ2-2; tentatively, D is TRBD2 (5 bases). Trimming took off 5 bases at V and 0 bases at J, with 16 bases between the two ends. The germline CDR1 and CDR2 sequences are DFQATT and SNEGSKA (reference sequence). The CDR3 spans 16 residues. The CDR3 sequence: CSAGLVERPNTGELFF. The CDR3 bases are TGCAGTGCTGGGCTCGTGGAGCGGCCGAACACCGGGGAGCTGTTTTTT.

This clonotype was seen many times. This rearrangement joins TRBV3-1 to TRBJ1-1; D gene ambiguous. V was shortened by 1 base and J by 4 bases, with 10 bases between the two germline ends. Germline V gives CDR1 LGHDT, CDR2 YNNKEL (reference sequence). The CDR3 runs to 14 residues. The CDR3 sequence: CASSQGRDGTEAFF. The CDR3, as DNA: TGTGCCAGCAGCCAAGGGAGGGATGGCACTGAAGCTTTCTTT.

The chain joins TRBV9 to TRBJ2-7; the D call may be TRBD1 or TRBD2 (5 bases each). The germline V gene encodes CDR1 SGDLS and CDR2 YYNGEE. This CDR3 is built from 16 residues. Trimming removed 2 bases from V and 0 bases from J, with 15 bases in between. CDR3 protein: CASSVGPRGTSYEQYF. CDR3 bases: TGTGCCAGCAGCGTTGGCCCGCGAGGGACCTCCTACGAGCAGTACTTC.

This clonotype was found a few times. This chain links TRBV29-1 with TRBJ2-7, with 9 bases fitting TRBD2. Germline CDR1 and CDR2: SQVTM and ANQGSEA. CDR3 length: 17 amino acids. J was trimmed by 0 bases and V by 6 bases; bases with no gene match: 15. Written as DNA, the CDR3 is TGCAGCGTCGCGGGAGGGGTAGGAGCCTTAGGCTCCTACGAGCAGTACTTC. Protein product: CSVAGGVGALGSYEQYF.

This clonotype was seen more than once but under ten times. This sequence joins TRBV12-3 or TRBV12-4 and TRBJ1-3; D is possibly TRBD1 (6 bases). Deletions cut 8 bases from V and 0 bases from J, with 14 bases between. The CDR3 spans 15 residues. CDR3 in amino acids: CASHQGSGSGNTIYF. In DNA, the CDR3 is TGTGCCAGCCATCAGGGGTCGGGCTCTGGAAACACCATATATTTT.

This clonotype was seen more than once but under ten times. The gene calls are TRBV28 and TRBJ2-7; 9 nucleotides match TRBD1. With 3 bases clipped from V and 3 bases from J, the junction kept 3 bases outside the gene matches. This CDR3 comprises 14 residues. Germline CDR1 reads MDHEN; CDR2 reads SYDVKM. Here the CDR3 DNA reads TGTGCCAGCAGTTTGCCGGACAGGGGCTACGAGCAGTACTTC. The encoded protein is CASSLPDRGYEQYF.

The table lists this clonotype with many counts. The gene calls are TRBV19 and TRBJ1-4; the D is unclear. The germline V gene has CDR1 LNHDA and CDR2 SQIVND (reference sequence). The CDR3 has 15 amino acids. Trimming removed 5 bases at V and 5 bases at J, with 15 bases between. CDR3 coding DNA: TGTGCCAGTAGTGTACGACATCTTTGGAATGAAAAACTGTTTTTT. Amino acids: CASSVRHLWNEKLFF.

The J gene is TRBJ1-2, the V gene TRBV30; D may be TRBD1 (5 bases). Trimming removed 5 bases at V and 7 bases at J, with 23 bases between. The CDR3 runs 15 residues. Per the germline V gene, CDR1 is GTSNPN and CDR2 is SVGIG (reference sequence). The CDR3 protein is CAWYSRDPNRVGYTF. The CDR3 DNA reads TGTGCCTGGTACAGCCGGGACCCCAACCGGGTTGGCTACACCTTC.

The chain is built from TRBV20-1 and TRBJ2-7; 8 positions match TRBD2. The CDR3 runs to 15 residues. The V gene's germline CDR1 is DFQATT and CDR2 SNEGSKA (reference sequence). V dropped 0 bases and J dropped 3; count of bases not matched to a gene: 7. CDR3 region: CSARDQKAGGYEQYF. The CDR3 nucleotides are TGCAGTGCTAGAGATCAAAAGGCGGGGGGCTACGAGCAGTACTTC.